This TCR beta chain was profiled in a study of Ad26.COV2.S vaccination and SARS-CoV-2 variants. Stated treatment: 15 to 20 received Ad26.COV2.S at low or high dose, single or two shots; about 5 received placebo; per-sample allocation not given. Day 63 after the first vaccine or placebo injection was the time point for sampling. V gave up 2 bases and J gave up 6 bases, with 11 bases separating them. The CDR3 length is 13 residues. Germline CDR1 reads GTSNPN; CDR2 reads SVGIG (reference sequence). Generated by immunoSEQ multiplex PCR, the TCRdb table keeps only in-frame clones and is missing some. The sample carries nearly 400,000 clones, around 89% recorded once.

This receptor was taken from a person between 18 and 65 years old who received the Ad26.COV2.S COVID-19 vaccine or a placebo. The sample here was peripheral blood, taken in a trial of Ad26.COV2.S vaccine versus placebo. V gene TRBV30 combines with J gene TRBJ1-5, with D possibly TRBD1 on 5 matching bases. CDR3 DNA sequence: TGTGCCTGGAGTCCAGGGTTTGGTCAGCCCCAGCATTTT. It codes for CAWSPGFGQPQHF.